The 21 T cell receptor beta chains presented below share a single source sample, sequenced in a study of blood T cell repertoires in COVID-19. The table came from immunoSEQ multiplex PCR; TCRdb's copy has only in-frame clones and leaves some out. Of hundreds of thousands of clones in the sample, roughly 81% were seen once. The sequenced material came from peripheral blood. The receptors come from a woman aged 80 or over with COVID-19, enrolled during active disease.

The CDR3 is CASSLHPGQGGSDTQYF. The CDR3 region has the DNA TGCGCCAGCAGCTTGCACCCGGGACAGGGTGGATCAGATACGCAGTATTTT. V usage is TRBV5-1 and J usage is TRBJ2-3; TRBD1 matches 9 bases. This CDR3 contains 17 residues. The ends lost 1 base at V and 4 bases at J; junction bases unmatched: 10. Per the germline V gene, CDR1 is SGHRS and CDR2 is YFSETQ. The full variable domain, in which reference TRBV5-1 and TRBJ2-3 provide the parts outside the CDR3, is KAGVTQTPRYLIKTRGQQVTLSCSPISGHRSVSWYQQTPGQGLQFLFEYFSETQRNKGNFPGRFSGRQFSNSRSEMNVSTLELGDSALYLCASSLHPGQGGSDTQYFGPGTRLTVL.

The chain uses TRBV19 and TRBJ2-6; 10 nucleotides line up with TRBD1. Trimming at V came to 6 bases and at J to 2 bases, leaving 7 bases not matched to a gene. Per the germline V gene, CDR1 is LNHDA and CDR2 is SQIVND (reference sequence). CDR3 size: 17 residues. DNA for the CDR3: TGTGCCAGTAGCGTGGACAGGGGGAAACCTGGGGCCAACGTCCTGACTTTC. Amino acids: CASSVDRGKPGANVLTF.

V usage is TRBV10-2 and J usage is TRBJ1-5, with D possibly being TRBD1 (6 bases). The CDR3 has 16 residues. Between the trimmed V and J ends, which lost 2 bases and 4 bases, there was a span of 15 bases. Germline loops: CDR1 WSHSY, CDR2 SAAADI. CDR3 protein: CASSEPALTGNQPQHF. CDR3 bases: TGCGCCAGCAGTGAGCCAGCCTTGACAGGAAATCAGCCCCAGCATTTT.

The chain joins TRBV27 to TRBJ1-6, with 10 bases lining up with TRBD1. This CDR3 is 19 amino acids long. Per the germline V gene, CDR1 is MNHEY and CDR2 is SMNVEV (reference sequence). J lost 0 bases, V lost 2 bases, and 7 bases had no gene match. CDR3 amino acids: CASSLGQGDRGSYNSPLHF. DNA for the CDR3: TGTGCCAGCAGTTTAGGACAGGGGGACCGTGGCTCCTATAATTCACCCCTCCACTTT.

Details on this clone: At one end, the junction sequence differs from germline, possibly due to a read error. The J gene is TRBJ2-7, the V gene TRBV7-2; D remains ambiguous. The CDR3 loop spans 13 amino acids. Germline CDR1 is SGHTA and CDR2 is FQGNSA. CDR3 bases: TGTGCCAGCACCTTAGGGCCCCCGGGCGAGCAGTACTTC. Translating gives CASTLGPPGEQYF.

V gene TRBV28 combines with J gene TRBJ1-2; possibly TRBD1 for D (6 bases). The germline CDR1 and CDR2 sequences are MDHEN and SYDVKM. Between the trimmed V and J ends, which lost 3 bases and 6 bases, there was a span of 11 bases. This CDR3 is 13 amino acids long. The CDR3 is CASSFMGANGYTF. The DNA of the CDR3 is TGTGCCAGCAGTTTTATGGGGGCTAATGGCTACACCTTC.

This clone occurred once. V usage is TRBV5-1 and J usage is TRBJ1-5; possible D gene TRBD1, 5 bases. Germline values: CDR1 SGHRS, CDR2 YFSETQ. Trimming stripped 4 bases from V and 4 bases from J, with 15 bases between. The CDR3 consists of 15 residues. This chain's CDR3 is CASSPSGGSNQPQHF. The CDR3 DNA reads as TGCGCCAGCAGCCCCTCCGGGGGTTCGAATCAGCCCCAGCATTTT.

This clone was seen a handful of times. The V gene is TRBV12-3 or TRBV12-4, the J gene TRBJ1-1; D not resolved. The V end was cut by 1 base, the J end by 2 bases, with 5 bases between. This CDR3 is built from 13 residues. The CDR3 protein is CASSLVTNTEAFF. The CDR3, as DNA: TGTGCCAGCAGTTTAGTTACAAACACTGAAGCTTTCTTT.

The rearrangement joins TRBV7-2 to TRBJ1-1, with 7 bases fitting TRBD1. Germline CDR1 and CDR2: SGHTA and FQGNSA. The CDR3 extends over 15 amino acids. J lost 1 base, V lost 8 bases, and 10 bases had no gene match. CDR3 loop: CASLRGGDRNTEAFF. The CDR3 DNA follows: TGTGCCAGCCTCCGGGGGGGGGACAGGAACACTGAAGCTTTCTTT.

This clone was detected only a few times. V is TRBV5-1 and J is TRBJ2-7, with D possibly TRBD1 on 6 matching bases. The V gene's germline CDR1 is SGHRS and CDR2 YFSETQ. The CDR3 runs 15 residues. V was clipped by 7 bases and J by 0 bases, with 17 bases between them. The CDR3 is CASWLDQGHSYEQYF. CDR3 sequence (DNA): TGCGCCAGCTGGCTGGACCAGGGGCACTCCTACGAGCAGTACTTC.

The CDR3 region has the DNA TGTGCCAGCAGTCTTTTGGGACAGGGGGCTGAGCAGTTCTTC. Protein: CASSLLGQGAEQFF. The chain employs TRBV6-2 or TRBV6-3 and TRBJ2-1, with 12 positions matching TRBD1. CDR3 size: 14 residues. With V trimmed by 5 bases and J by 9 bases, 5 bases remained unmatched. Per the germline V gene, CDR1 is MNHEY and CDR2 is SVGEGT.

Notes on this clone: This same CDR3 is encoded by further DNA sequences in the sample. The chain recombines TRBV4-2 with TRBJ1-2; D is possibly TRBD1 (5 bases). This CDR3 is 12 amino acids long. Trimming took off 0 bases at V and 7 bases at J, with 6 bases between the two ends. CDR1 is LGHNA, CDR2 YNFKEQ, per germline. The CDR3 region is CASSQDRVGYTF. Written as DNA, the CDR3 is TGTGCCAGCAGCCAAGACAGGGTTGGCTACACCTTC.

This clone has just one count. The V call is TRBV5-1, the J call TRBJ1-1, with D possibly TRBD1 on 6 matching bases. The CDR3 is 14 residues long. Germline V gene data show CDR1 as SGHRS and CDR2 as YFSETQ. V lost 4 bases and J lost 1, with 11 bases in between. DNA for the CDR3: TGCGCCAGCAGCGTAGAGACAGGGAACACTGAAGCTTTCTTT. It codes for CASSVETGNTEAFF.

The CDR3 nucleotides read TGTGCCAGCAGCCAAGATTTTCGGAGCAATCAGCCCCAGCATTTT. Protein sequence: CASSQDFRSNQPQHF. The rearrangement uses TRBV14 and TRBJ1-5, with D unclear. From germline, CDR1 is SGHDN and CDR2 FVKESK. The CDR3 runs to 15 residues. V was trimmed by 0 bases and J by 1 base, leaving 7 bases between them.

The gene calls are TRBV11-3 and TRBJ2-3, with 7 nucleotides matching TRBD2. The CDR3 has 16 residues. Germline loops: CDR1 SGHNT, CDR2 YENEEA. The junction had 9 bases not matched to a gene; V was cut back by 4 bases and J by 2 bases. The CDR3 spells CASSSGLADLTDTQYF. CDR3 nucleotide sequence: TGTGCCAGCAGCTCAGGTCTAGCGGACCTCACAGATACGCAGTATTTT.

V usage is TRBV6-1 and J usage is TRBJ2-7; a weak D match, TRBD2 (6 bases). The CDR3 totals 17 residues. CDR1 is MNHNS and CDR2 is SASEGT in the germline V gene. V gave up 2 bases and J gave up 3 bases, with 20 bases separating them. The DNA of the CDR3 is TGTGCCAGCAGTGAACAGGCGGGACCGCTCTTCTTCTACGAGCAGTACTTC. It codes for CASSEQAGPLFFYEQYF.

The chain recombines TRBV10-1 with TRBJ1-1, with TRBD1 matching over 9 bases. Per germline, CDR1 WNHNN and CDR2 SYGVQD (reference sequence). The junction had 4 bases not matched to a gene; V was cut back by 6 bases and J by 8 bases. The CDR3 has 12 amino acids. The CDR3 DNA follows: TGCGCCAGCAGCCCCGGGACAGGGGAAGCTTTCTTT. This translates into CASSPGTGEAFF.

On this clone: The DNA is omitted, as the CDR3 cannot be located on it reliably, and the CDR3 follows TCRdb's listing. CDR3 region: CASTSDSIDEKLFF. V gene TRBV19 combines with J gene TRBJ1-4; the table's TRBD1 call for D was not verified on the DNA. In germline, CDR1 is LNHDA, CDR2 SQIVND (reference sequence). With termini counted, the CDR3 has 14 amino acids.

This clone was counted only a few times. This chain links TRBV30 with TRBJ1-2, with TRBD1 matching 10 bases. This CDR3 has 15 amino acids. In germline, CDR1 is GTSNPN, CDR2 SVGIG (reference sequence). V shed 2 bases and J 5 bases; nucleotides not matched to a gene: 8. The CDR3 reads CAWSTIRTGGYGYTF. DNA of the CDR3: TGTGCCTGGAGTACGATTAGGACAGGGGGATATGGCTACACCTTC.

This clone was counted ten times or more. The J gene is TRBJ1-2, the V gene TRBV11-2; 9 bases line up with TRBD1. Trimming removed 3 bases from V and 0 bases from J; junction bases left unmatched: 2. The CDR3 is 15 amino acids. Germline V gene lookup returns CDR1 SGHAT and CDR2 FQNNGV. CDR3 nucleotides: TGTGCCAGCAGCTTGGACAGGGGCACTAACTATGGCTACACCTTC. Residues: CASSLDRGTNYGYTF.

V usage is TRBV7-6 and J usage is TRBJ1-1; D uncertain. V gave up 3 bases and J gave up 5 bases, with 13 bases separating them. Germline lookup yields CDR1 SGHVS and CDR2 FNYEAQ. The CDR3 loop spans 14 amino acids. The CDR3 is CASSFTGVGTEAFF. CDR3 sequence (DNA): TGTGCCAGCAGCTTCACCGGGGTTGGAACTGAAGCTTTCTTT.